One and the same sample provided the 30 T cell receptor beta chains below, sequenced in a study of response to subunit inactivated influenza vaccine. From the RT-PCR reads, TCRdb called clonotypes with MiXCR, one entry per CDR3 protein. Among more than 700,000 distinct CDR3 sequences listed, 21% were seen once. Sequenced here: PBMCs from blood, sampled 5 days after vaccination. These receptors were collected from a man between 45 and 60 years old who received an inactivated influenza vaccine.

The chain combines TRBV18 with TRBJ2-3; 7 bases agree with TRBD1. There are 16 residues in the CDR3. The V gene end was trimmed by 6 bases and the J gene end by 8 bases; junction bases not matched to a gene: 17. Germline assignment: CDR1 KGHSH and CDR2 LQKENI. CDR3 protein: CASSPSGAAAGGTQYF. DNA for the CDR3: TGTGCCAGCTCTCCCTCTGGTGCGGCGGCAGGGGGTACGCAGTATTTT.

V usage is TRBV28 and J usage is TRBJ1-2; tentative D call: TRBD1 (6 bases). V was shortened by 5 bases and J by 1 base, with 17 bases between the two germline ends. Germline V gene lookup returns CDR1 MDHEN and CDR2 SYDVKM. The CDR3 spans 16 residues. The CDR3 DNA follows: TGTGCCAGCAGTGTTCCCCAGGGGCCCGGTAACTATGGCTACACCTTC. Its protein product is CASSVPQGPGNYGYTF.

This chain's CDR3 is CSVVGGETSTDTQYF. The CDR3 nucleotides are TGCAGCGTTGTGGGGGGGGAAACCAGCACAGATACGCAGTATTTT. The rearrangement uses TRBV29-1 and TRBJ2-3, with 7 positions matching TRBD2. CDR3 length: 15 amino acids. Per germline, CDR1 SQVTM and CDR2 ANQGSEA. J gave up 0 bases and V 4 bases, and 7 bases lay outside the gene matches.

The chain carries TRBV28 and TRBJ2-7; 9 bases line up with TRBD1. The V segment lost 7 bases and the J segment 3 bases; nucleotides outside the gene matches: 7. The CDR3 totals 14 residues. Germline-derived CDR1 and CDR2 are MDHEN and SYDVKM. This CDR3 is CASKGGTGHYEQYF. For the CDR3, the DNA is TGTGCCAGCAAAGGGGGGACAGGGCACTACGAGCAGTACTTC.

The chain couples TRBV7-9 to TRBJ2-3; 8 nucleotides line up with TRBD1. CDR3 size: 16 residues. The germline gives CDR1 SEHNR, CDR2 FQNEAQ (reference sequence). After removal of 4 bases from V and 2 bases from J, the junction contained 8 bases not matched to a gene. The CDR3 loop is CASSSGRGLHTDTQYF. CDR3 DNA: TGTGCCAGCAGCTCCGGCAGGGGGCTACACACAGATACGCAGTATTTT.

This clonotype was seen only a few times. The genes are TRBV29-1 and TRBJ2-3, with a tentative D call TRBD2 (6 bases). Trimming left V 3 bases short and J 4 bases short, with 11 bases between. This CDR3 comprises 13 residues. Germline-derived CDR1 and CDR2 are SQVTM and ANQGSEA. The chain's CDR3 is CSVDSPGADTQYF. The CDR3 coding sequence is TGCAGCGTTGATTCCCCGGGAGCAGATACGCAGTATTTT.

This clonotype was detected only a few times. The chain employs TRBV6-1 and TRBJ2-7; D is perhaps TRBD1 or TRBD2 (5 bases each). CDR3 length: 15 amino acids. The germline V and J ends were trimmed by 6 bases and 6 bases, with 21 bases remaining between them. In germline, CDR1 is MNHNS, CDR2 SASEGT. The CDR3 sequence: CASRGRAGPLFEQYF. CDR3 sequence (DNA): TGTGCCAGCAGGGGACGGGCGGGTCCACTGTTCGAGCAGTACTTC.

The chain recombines TRBV11-2 with TRBJ1-4; no reliable D call. From germline, CDR1 is SGHAT and CDR2 FQNNGV. The CDR3 covers 16 residues. Trimming took off 6 bases at V and 7 bases at J, with 21 bases between the two ends. The CDR3 DNA reads as TGTGCCAGCAGATCCCCCCGCGGGAGAGTTGGTGAAAAACTGTTTTTT. Translated, it gives CASRSPRGRVGEKLFF.

V usage is TRBV7-2 and J usage is TRBJ2-7, with D perhaps matching TRBD1 (7 bases). Germline V gives CDR1 SGHTA, CDR2 FQGNSA. The CDR3 sequence is 15 residues long. V shed 6 bases and J shed 0 bases, with 15 bases lying between them. CDR3 DNA: TGTGCCAGCAGGGTTTCAGGGGGGAGCTCCTACGAGCAGTACTTC. This gives the protein CASRVSGGSSYEQYF.

This clonotype has just a few counts. The chain carries TRBV10-3 and TRBJ2-5, with a tentative D call TRBD2 (5 bases). V shed 0 bases and J shed 5 bases, with 7 bases lying between them. The CDR3 has 13 amino acids. Germline V gives CDR1 ENHRY, CDR2 SYGVKD. The chain's CDR3 is CAISESREETQYF. CDR3 nucleotide sequence: TGTGCCATCAGTGAGTCTAGGGAGGAGACCCAGTACTTC.

The rearrangement links TRBV11-2 to TRBJ2-7, with D perhaps matching TRBD2 (5 bases). Trimming removed 8 bases at V and 4 bases at J, with 18 bases between. CDR3 length equals 14 residues. The germline V gene encodes CDR1 SGHAT and CDR2 FQNNGV. The CDR3 loop reads CASLSGEGRYEQYF. As DNA, the CDR3 is TGTGCCAGCTTGTCCGGGGAAGGTAGGTACGAGCAGTACTTC.

This clonotype was observed a few times. This chain joins TRBV19 and TRBJ1-1, with unresolved D. The CDR3 sequence is 12 residues long. The germline V gene has CDR1 LNHDA and CDR2 SQIVND (reference sequence). Trimming removed 8 bases from V and 1 base from J, with 8 bases in between. The CDR3 protein is CASADKNTEAFF. The DNA for the CDR3 is TGTGCCAGTGCAGACAAGAACACTGAAGCTTTCTTT.

This clonotype came up a few times. The V call is TRBV20-1, the J call TRBJ2-5, with TRBD2 matching over 12 bases. CDR1 DFQATT and CDR2 SNEGSKA come from the germline V gene (reference sequence). V was clipped by 5 bases and J by 2 bases; unmatched bases: 6. The CDR3 length is 15 residues. The CDR3 sequence: CSAGPGLAGQETQYF. The CDR3 bases are TGCAGTGCTGGCCCAGGACTAGCGGGGCAAGAGACCCAGTACTTC.

The gene calls are TRBV20-1 and TRBJ2-2; perhaps TRBD1 as D (6 bases). CDR1 is DFQATT and CDR2 is SNEGSKA in the germline V gene (reference sequence). This CDR3 is built from 12 residues. Trimming stripped 5 bases from V and 6 bases from J, with 10 bases between. As DNA, the CDR3 is TGCAGTGCTCTGACAGGAGCCGGGGAGCTGTTTTTT. Amino acid sequence: CSALTGAGELFF.

The CDR3 DNA reads TGCGCCAGCAGCGATCGACATGCAACTAATGAAAAACTGTTTTTT. Protein: CASSDRHATNEKLFF. V gene TRBV4-3 combines with J gene TRBJ1-4, with D unresolved. Per the germline V gene, CDR1 is LGHNA and CDR2 is YSLEER. Trimming removed 5 bases at V and 0 bases at J, with 10 bases between. The CDR3 covers 15 residues.

This clonotype has only a few counts. The chain carries TRBV6-4 and TRBJ2-1; 9 bases agree with TRBD2. The CDR3 contains 15 residues. Unmatched junction bases numbered 6, after V lost 6 bases and J lost 3 bases. Germline V gene data show CDR1 as MRHNA and CDR2 as SNTAGT. CDR3 amino acids: CASSSSGTDYNEQFF. Written as DNA, the CDR3 is TGTGCCAGCAGCTCTAGCGGGACGGACTACAATGAGCAGTTCTTC.

The chain recombines TRBV2 with TRBJ2-5; 12 bases line up with TRBD2. The germline V gene has CDR1 SNHLY and CDR2 FYNNEI. The CDR3 is 18 amino acids. Unmatched junction bases numbered 21, after V lost 11 bases and J lost 5 bases. CDR3 in amino acids: CAFSFKTPGLAGWETQYF. The CDR3 nucleotides are TGTGCCTTCAGTTTCAAAACCCCTGGACTAGCGGGGTGGGAGACCCAGTACTTC.

The chain links TRBV5-1 to TRBJ2-5, with a possible D match to TRBD2 (5 bases). Deletions cut 6 bases from V and 5 bases from J, with 17 bases between. Germline assignment: CDR1 SGHRS and CDR2 YFSETQ. This CDR3 has 14 amino acids. CDR3 in DNA: TGCGCCAGCAAGCCCGGACTTAGCGATGAGACCCAGTACTTC. Encoded protein: CASKPGLSDETQYF.

This chain links TRBV12-3 or TRBV12-4 with TRBJ2-1; 13 nucleotides align to TRBD2. This CDR3 has 17 residues. The J segment lost 4 bases and the V segment lost 4 bases, leaving 7 bases of the junction unmatched. This CDR3 reads CASSSPVLAGGYNEQFF. CDR3 in DNA: TGTGCCAGCAGTTCACCCGTACTAGCGGGAGGGTACAATGAGCAGTTCTTC.

This clonotype has a handful of counts. The chain joins TRBV7-9 to TRBJ1-1; tentative D call: TRBD1 (6 bases). The CDR3 runs 13 residues. V lost 2 bases to trimming and J lost 3 bases, with 7 bases between them. The germline V gene has CDR1 SEHNR and CDR2 FQNEAQ (reference sequence). Here the CDR3 reads CASSLPGDTEAFF. In nucleotides, the CDR3 is TGTGCCAGCAGCTTACCAGGGGACACTGAAGCTTTCTTT.

This clonotype came up once. The genes are TRBV7-2 and TRBJ1-4; the D is unclear. Trimming shortened V by 0 bases and J by 3 bases, and 8 bases separated the two germline ends. The CDR3 totals 15 residues. The germline V gene encodes CDR1 SGHTA and CDR2 FQGNSA. The CDR3 DNA sequence: TGTGCCAGCAGCTTAGCGGGGAGGGCTAATGAAAAACTGTTTTTT. Amino acids: CASSLAGRANEKLFF. The complete variable domain, with remaining parts taken from reference TRBV7-2 and TRBJ1-4, reads GAGVSQSPSNKVTEKGKDVELRCDPISGHTALYWYRQSLGQGLEFLIYFQGNSAPDKSGLPSDRFSAERTGGSVSTLTIQRTQQEDSAVYLCASSLAGRANEKLFFGSGTQLSVL.

This clonotype was detected a few times. The chain recombines TRBV5-1 with TRBJ1-1, with TRBD1 matching over 8 bases. Germline-derived CDR1 and CDR2 are SGHRS and YFSETQ. The ends lost 4 bases at V and 4 bases at J; junction bases unmatched: 9. The CDR3 is 15 residues long. CDR3 region: CASSVNQGAFTEAFF. The DNA for the CDR3 is TGCGCCAGCAGCGTGAATCAGGGGGCATTCACTGAAGCTTTCTTT. Based on the CDR3 plus reference TRBV5-1 and TRBJ1-1, the full variable domain is KAGVTQTPRYLIKTRGQQVTLSCSPISGHRSVSWYQQTPGQGLQFLFEYFSETQRNKGNFPGRFSGRQFSNSRSEMNVSTLELGDSALYLCASSVNQGAFTEAFFGQGTRLTVV.

The rearrangement joins TRBV2 to TRBJ2-7; tentatively, D is TRBD1 (5 bases). V lost 8 bases and J lost 0, with 20 bases in between. CDR1 is SNHLY and CDR2 is FYNNEI in the germline V gene. The CDR3 contains 16 residues. CDR3 residues: CASVSSGIRSSYEQYF. The CDR3 region has the DNA TGTGCCAGCGTTTCATCAGGGATCAGGTCCTCCTACGAGCAGTACTTC.

This chain uses TRBV7-3 with TRBJ2-1; D gene uncertain. Germline V CDR1 and CDR2: SGHTA, FQGTGA. The CDR3 loop spans 13 amino acids. V lost 1 base, J lost 5 bases, and 6 bases lay in between. The CDR3 DNA follows: TGTGCCAGCAGCTTAAAAGCTAACAATGAGCAGTTCTTC. This gives the protein CASSLKANNEQFF.

This clonotype was observed once. A much more abundant neighbour one base away suggests this may be a read error. This chain uses TRBV12-3 or TRBV12-4 with TRBJ1-1; perhaps TRBD1 as D (5 bases). The CDR3 has 16 amino acids. V shed 1 base and J shed 5 bases, with 17 bases lying between them. CDR3 region: CASSLGRGRWETEAFF. In DNA form, the CDR3 reads TGTGCCAGCAGTTTAGGAAGGGGTCGGTGGGAAACTGAAGCTTTCTTT.

This clonotype was seen a handful of times. The chain recombines TRBV12-3 or TRBV12-4 with TRBJ2-2; no firm D call. CDR3 length equals 14 residues. Trimming took 3 bases from V and 5 from J, leaving 10 bases between them. The CDR3 loop is CASSFASETGELFF. The CDR3 DNA sequence: TGTGCCAGCAGTTTTGCTAGTGAGACCGGGGAGCTGTTTTTT.

The CDR3 protein is CASSLGPSGNTIYF. Here the CDR3 DNA reads TGCGCCAGCAGCTTGGGGCCCTCTGGAAACACCATATATTTT. The gene calls are TRBV5-1 and TRBJ1-3; D is unresolved. Germline V gene lookup returns CDR1 SGHRS and CDR2 YFSETQ. The CDR3 spans 14 residues. The V gene lost 0 bases and the J gene lost 0 bases, with 4 bases spanning the gap.

In its sample, this clonotype was seen a few times. The gene calls are TRBV7-9 and TRBJ2-7; 9 bases are a match to TRBD1. The CDR3 spans 16 residues. Germline V gene lookup returns CDR1 SEHNR and CDR2 FQNEAQ (reference sequence). With 5 bases clipped from V and 3 bases from J, the junction kept 11 bases outside the gene matches. CDR3 coding DNA: TGTGCCAGCAGCATACCCGGGACAGGGTACGACTACGAGCAGTACTTC. Translated, it gives CASSIPGTGYDYEQYF.

This clonotype was seen only a few times. The rearrangement joins TRBV7-2 to TRBJ2-1; unclear D gene. Trimming left V 2 bases short and J 0 bases short, with 8 bases between. Germline CDR1 reads SGHTA; CDR2 reads FQGNSA. The CDR3 is made up of 15 amino acids. CDR3 bases: TGTGCCAGCAGCTTAAGGTGGAGCTCCTACAATGAGCAGTTCTTC. Residues: CASSLRWSSYNEQFF.

For this clonotype: The germline gene is not matched at one end of the junction; a read error may be the cause. The V gene is TRBV4-2, the J gene TRBJ2-2; D may be TRBD1 or TRBD2 (5 bases each). The length of the CDR3 is 14 residues. The V gene's germline CDR1 is LGHNA and CDR2 YNFKEQ. The CDR3 bases are TGTGCCAGCAGCCCCGGGACGAACACCTGGGAGCTGCTTTTT. It translates to CASSPGTNTWELLF.